The text below deals with one T cell receptor beta chain. This CDR3 contains 14 residues. Germline-derived CDR1 and CDR2 are MNHNS and SASEGT. Trimming removed 6 bases at V and 6 bases at J, with 18 bases between. The source of the sample is a study of OX40 agonist ivuxolimab in advanced cancers. Method: immunoSEQ multiplex PCR; TCRdb's copy keeps in-frame clones and lacks some. In the table there are 40,000 or so clones, approximately 80% of which are singletons. Sequenced here: CD4+ or CD8+ T cells sorted from blood, sampled in a trial of the OX40 agonist ivuxolimab. This chain links TRBV6-1 with TRBJ2-7, with D possibly being TRBD1 (5 bases). This sequence was found in an adult with an advanced solid tumor such as melanoma, head and neck, liver or kidney cancer. CDR3 nucleotides: TGTGCCAGCAGAAGAGACAGTATCGGCTTCGAGCAGTACTTC. Its protein is CASRRDSIGFEQYF.